Given below is one T cell receptor (beta chain) in context. Its matching antigen is unknown. Patients who had autoimmune disease history or got systemic immunosuppression were left out. This specimen belongs to a study of OX40 agonist ivuxolimab in advanced cancers. Across the whole study: A male proportion of under 90% was recorded, with mean age about 62 years and range roughly 20 to 85. Having had anti-PD-1, anti-PD-L1 or anti-CTLA-4 therapy before was allowed, and over 35% had some. Study-wide results and caveats: At doses 0.1 to 3.0 mg/kg, CD4+ and CD8+ clones expanded.

Assay: immunoSEQ multiplex PCR; the TCRdb copy retains only in-frame clones and omits some. This sample carries just over 80,000 clones, 88% of them seen once, and the ten largest clones take around 0.7%. Losses at the gene ends were 6 bases for V and 5 bases for J; bases not matched to a gene: 10. This CDR3 is built from 16 residues. Germline V lookup: CDR1 MNHNY, CDR2 SVGAGI (reference sequence). The starting material was CD4+ or CD8+ T cells sorted from blood, obtained in a trial of the OX40 agonist ivuxolimab. The clonotype was recovered from an adult with an advanced solid tumor such as melanoma, head and neck, liver or kidney cancer. V is TRBV6-6 and J is TRBJ1-1, with 12 nucleotides matching TRBD1. The CDR3, as DNA: TGTGCCAGCAGCCGAACTGGGACAGGGGGCCGAACTGAAGCTTTCTTT. Translating gives CASSRTGTGGRTEAFF.